The present T cell receptor (beta chain) was sequenced within a study of control samples from healthy donors and cancer patients. The germline V gene has CDR1 MGHRA and CDR2 YSYEKL. V shed 1 base, J shed 5 bases, and the junction held 5 bases outside the gene matches. CDR3 length: 14 amino acids. The repertoire was sequenced with immunoSEQ multiplex PCR; TCRdb's copy has only in-frame clones and lacks some. Here the sample spans 250,000 to 300,000 clones, approximately 80% being singletons. This clonotype originated in a woman aged 60-75 years with lung cancer. J is TRBJ2-7 and V is TRBV4-1, with 7 bases identical to TRBD1. The sample comprised PBMCs. The CDR3 sequence is CASSQGRGLDEQYF. The CDR3, as DNA: TGCGCCAGCAGCCAAGGTAGGGGGCTAGACGAGCAGTACTTC.